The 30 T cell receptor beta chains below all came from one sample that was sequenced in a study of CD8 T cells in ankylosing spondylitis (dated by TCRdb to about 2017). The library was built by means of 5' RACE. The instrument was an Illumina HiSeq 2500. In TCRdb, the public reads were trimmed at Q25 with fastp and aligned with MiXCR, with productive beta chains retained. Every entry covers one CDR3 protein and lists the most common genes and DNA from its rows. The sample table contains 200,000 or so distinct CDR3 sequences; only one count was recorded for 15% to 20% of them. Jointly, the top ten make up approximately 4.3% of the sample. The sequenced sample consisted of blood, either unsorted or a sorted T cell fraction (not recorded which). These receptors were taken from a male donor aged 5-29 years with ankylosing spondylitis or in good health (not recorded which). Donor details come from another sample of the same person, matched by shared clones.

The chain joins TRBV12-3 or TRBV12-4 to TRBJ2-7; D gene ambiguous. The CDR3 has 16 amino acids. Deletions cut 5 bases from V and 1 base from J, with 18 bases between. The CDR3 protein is CASSPYYTRESYEQYF. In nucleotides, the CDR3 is TGTGCCAGCAGTCCATATTACACCCGTGAGTCCTACGAGCAGTACTTC.

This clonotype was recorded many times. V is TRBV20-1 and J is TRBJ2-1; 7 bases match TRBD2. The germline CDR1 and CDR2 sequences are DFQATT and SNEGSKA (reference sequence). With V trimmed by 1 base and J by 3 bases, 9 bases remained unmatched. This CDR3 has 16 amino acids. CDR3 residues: CSARAPVAGDYNEQFF. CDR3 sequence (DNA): TGCAGTGCTAGAGCCCCAGTAGCGGGTGACTACAATGAGCAGTTCTTC.

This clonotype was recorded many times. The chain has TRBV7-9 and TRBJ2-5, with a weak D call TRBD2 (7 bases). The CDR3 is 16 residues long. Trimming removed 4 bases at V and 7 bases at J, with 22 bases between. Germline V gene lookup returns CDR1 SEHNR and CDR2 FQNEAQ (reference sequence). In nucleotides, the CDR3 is TGTGCCAGCAGCTCCCCCGAAGGGGGGAGGGGAGGGACCCAGTACTTC. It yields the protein CASSSPEGGRGGTQYF.

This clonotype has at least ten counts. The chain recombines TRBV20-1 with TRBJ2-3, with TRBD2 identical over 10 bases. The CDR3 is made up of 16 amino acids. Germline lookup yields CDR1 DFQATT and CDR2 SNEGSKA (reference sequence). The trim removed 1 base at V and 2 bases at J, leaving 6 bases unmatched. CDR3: CSARVILAGHTDTQYF. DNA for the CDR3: TGCAGTGCTAGAGTGATACTAGCGGGACACACAGATACGCAGTATTTT.

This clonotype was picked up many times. The CDR3 protein is CASSLSRADSPLHF. The CDR3, as DNA: TGTGCCAGCAGTTTATCCAGGGCAGATTCACCCCTCCACTTT. The rearrangement uses TRBV27 and TRBJ1-6; TRBD1 is a possible D gene (5 bases). Trimming cost V 0 bases and J 8 bases, with 8 bases left between them. The CDR3 totals 14 residues. The germline gives CDR1 MNHEY, CDR2 SMNVEV (reference sequence).

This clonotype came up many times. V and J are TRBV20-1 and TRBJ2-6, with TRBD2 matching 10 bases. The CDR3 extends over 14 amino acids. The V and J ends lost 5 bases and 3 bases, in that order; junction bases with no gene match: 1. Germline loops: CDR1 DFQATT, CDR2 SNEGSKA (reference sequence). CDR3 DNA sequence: TGCAGTGCTTTAGCGGGAGGTGGGGCCAACGTCCTGACTTTC. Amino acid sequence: CSALAGGGANVLTF.

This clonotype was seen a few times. For the CDR3, the DNA is TGTGCCAGCAGCCAAGACGCTATCTCGGACGAGCAGTACTTC. This gives the protein CASSQDAISDEQYF. The rearrangement joins TRBV4-2 to TRBJ2-7; no reliable D call. V gave up 0 bases and J gave up 5 bases, with 11 bases separating them. The CDR3 runs to 14 residues. Germline assignment: CDR1 LGHNA and CDR2 YNFKEQ.

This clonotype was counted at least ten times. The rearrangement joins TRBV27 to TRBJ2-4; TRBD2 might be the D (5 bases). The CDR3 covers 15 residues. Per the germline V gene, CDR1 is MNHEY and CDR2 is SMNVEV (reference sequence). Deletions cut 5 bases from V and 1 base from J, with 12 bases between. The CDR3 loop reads CASSTTRAAKNIQYF. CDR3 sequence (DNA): TGTGCCAGCAGTACAACTAGAGCGGCCAAAAACATTCAGTACTTC.

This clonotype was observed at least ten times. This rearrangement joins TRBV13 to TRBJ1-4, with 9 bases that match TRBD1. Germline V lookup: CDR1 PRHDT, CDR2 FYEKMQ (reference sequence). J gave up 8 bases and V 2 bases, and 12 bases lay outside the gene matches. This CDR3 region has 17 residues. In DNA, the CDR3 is TGTGCCAGCAGCTTAAGCGGAGGTACAGGGGGCGCCGAAAAACTGTTTTTT. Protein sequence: CASSLSGGTGGAEKLFF. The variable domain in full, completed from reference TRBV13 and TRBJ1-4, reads AAGVIQSPRHLIKEKRETATLKCYPIPRHDTVYWYQQGPGQDPQFLISFYEKMQSDKGSIPDRFSAQQFSDYHSELNMSSLELGDSALYFCASSLSGGTGGAEKLFFGSGTQLSVL.

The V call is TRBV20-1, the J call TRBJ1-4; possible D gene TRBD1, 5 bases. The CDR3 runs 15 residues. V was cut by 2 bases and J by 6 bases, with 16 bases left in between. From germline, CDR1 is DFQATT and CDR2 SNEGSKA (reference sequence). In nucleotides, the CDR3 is TGCAGTGCTAGAACAGGAGGCAGGAGTCATGAAAAACTGTTTTTT. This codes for CSARTGGRSHEKLFF.

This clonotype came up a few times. DNA of the CDR3: TGCAGTGCTAGCCCCGACAGGGTGTTATTTGGCTACACCTTC. It translates to CSASPDRVLFGYTF. This chain links TRBV20-1 with TRBJ1-2, with TRBD1 matching 7 bases. Per the germline V gene, CDR1 is DFQATT and CDR2 is SNEGSKA (reference sequence). V dropped 3 bases and J dropped 7; count of bases not matched to a gene: 11. The length of the CDR3 is 14 residues.

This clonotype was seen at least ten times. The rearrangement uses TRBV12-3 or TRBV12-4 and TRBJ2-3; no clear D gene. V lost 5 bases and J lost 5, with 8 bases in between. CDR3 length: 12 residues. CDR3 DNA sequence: TGTGCCAGCAGTCCCTCTATAGATACGCAGTATTTT. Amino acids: CASSPSIDTQYF.

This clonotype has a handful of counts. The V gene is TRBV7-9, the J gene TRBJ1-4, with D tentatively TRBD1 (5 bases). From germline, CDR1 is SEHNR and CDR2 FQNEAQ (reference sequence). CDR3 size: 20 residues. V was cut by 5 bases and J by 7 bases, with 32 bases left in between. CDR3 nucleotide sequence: TGTGCCAGCAGCCCGATTTTAGCCAGAAAACAGGACCTCCAGCCTGAAAAACTGTTTTTT. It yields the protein CASSPILARKQDLQPEKLFF.

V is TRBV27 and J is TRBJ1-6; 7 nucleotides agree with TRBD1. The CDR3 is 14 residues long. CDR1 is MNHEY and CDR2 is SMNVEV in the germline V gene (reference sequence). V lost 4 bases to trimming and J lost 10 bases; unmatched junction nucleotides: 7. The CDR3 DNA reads TGTGCCAGCAGTTCCGACAGGGATAGGTCACCCCTCCACTTT. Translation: CASSSDRDRSPLHF.

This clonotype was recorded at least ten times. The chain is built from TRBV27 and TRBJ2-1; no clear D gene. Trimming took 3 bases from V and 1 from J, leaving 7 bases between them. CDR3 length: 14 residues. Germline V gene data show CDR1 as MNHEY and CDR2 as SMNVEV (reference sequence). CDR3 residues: CASSLRGSYNEQFF. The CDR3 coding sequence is TGTGCCAGCAGTTTGCGCGGATCCTACAATGAGCAGTTCTTC.

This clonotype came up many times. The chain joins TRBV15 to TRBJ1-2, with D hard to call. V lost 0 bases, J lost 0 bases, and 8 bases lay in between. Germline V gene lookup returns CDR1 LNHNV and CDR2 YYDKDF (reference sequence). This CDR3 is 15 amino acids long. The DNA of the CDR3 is TGTGCCACCAGCAGAGATTTAACCGCTAACTATGGCTACACCTTC. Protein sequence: CATSRDLTANYGYTF. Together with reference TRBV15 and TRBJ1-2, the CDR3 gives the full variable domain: DAMVIQNPRYQVTQFGKPVTLSCSQTLNHNVMYWYQQKSSQAPKLLFHYYDKDFNNEADTPDNFQSRRPNTSFCFLDIRSPGLGDTAMYLCATSRDLTANYGYTFGSGTRLTVV.

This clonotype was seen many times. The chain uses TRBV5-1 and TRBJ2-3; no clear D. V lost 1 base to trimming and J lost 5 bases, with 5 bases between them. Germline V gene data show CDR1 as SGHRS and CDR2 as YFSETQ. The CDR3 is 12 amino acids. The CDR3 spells CASSLIGDTQYF. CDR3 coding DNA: TGCGCCAGCAGCTTGATCGGAGATACGCAGTATTTT.

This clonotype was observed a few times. The CDR3 spells CASSVFFLGTPNTGELFF. Here the CDR3 DNA reads TGTGCCAGCAGTGTATTTTTTCTAGGGACACCAAACACCGGGGAGCTGTTTTTT. This chain links TRBV27 with TRBJ2-2; maybe TRBD1 (6 bases). The CDR3 is made up of 18 amino acids. Trimming took off 5 bases at V and 2 bases at J, with 21 bases between the two ends. CDR1 is MNHEY and CDR2 is SMNVEV in the germline V gene (reference sequence).

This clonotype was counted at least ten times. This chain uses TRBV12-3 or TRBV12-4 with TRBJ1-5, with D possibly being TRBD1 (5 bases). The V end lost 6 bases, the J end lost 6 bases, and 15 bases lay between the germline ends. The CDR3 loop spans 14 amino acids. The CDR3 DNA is TGTGCCAGCAGCGTAATAGTGGGGGTTCAGCCCCAGCATTTT. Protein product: CASSVIVGVQPQHF.

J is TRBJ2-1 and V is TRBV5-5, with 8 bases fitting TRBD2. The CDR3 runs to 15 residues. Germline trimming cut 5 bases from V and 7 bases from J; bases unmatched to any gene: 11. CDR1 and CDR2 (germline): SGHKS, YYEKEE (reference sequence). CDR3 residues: CASRPGSGRGNEQFF. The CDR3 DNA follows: TGTGCCAGCAGACCTGGGAGCGGGAGAGGGAATGAGCAGTTCTTC. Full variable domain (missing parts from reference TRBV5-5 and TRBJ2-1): DAGVTQSPTHLIKTRGQQVTLRCSPISGHKSVSWYQQVLGQGPQFIFQYYEKEERGRGNFPDRFSARQFPNYSSELNVNALLLGDSALYLCASRPGSGRGNEQFFGPGTRLTVL.

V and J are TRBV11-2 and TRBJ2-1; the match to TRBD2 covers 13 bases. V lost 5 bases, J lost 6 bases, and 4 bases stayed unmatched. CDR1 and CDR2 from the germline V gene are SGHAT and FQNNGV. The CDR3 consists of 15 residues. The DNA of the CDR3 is TGTGCCAGCAGCCAAGGACTAGCGGGAGCCAATGAGCAGTTCTTC. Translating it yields CASSQGLAGANEQFF.

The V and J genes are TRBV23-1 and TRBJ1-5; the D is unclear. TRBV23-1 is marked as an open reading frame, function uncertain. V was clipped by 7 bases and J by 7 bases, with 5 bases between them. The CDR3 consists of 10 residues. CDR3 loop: CASTEQPQHF. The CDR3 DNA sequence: TGCGCCAGCACCGAACAGCCCCAGCATTTT.

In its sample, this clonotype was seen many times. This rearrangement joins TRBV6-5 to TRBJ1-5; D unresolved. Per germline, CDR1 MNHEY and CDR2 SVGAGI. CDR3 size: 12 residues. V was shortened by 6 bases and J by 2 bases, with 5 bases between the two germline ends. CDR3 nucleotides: TGTGCCAGCAGCACCGGCAATCAGCCCCAGCATTTT. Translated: CASSTGNQPQHF.

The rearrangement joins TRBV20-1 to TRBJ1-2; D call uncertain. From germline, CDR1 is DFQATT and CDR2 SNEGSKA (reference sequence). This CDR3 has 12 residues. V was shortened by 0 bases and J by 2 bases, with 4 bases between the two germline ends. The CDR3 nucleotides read TGCAGTGCTAGAGAGGGAAACTATGGCTACACCTTC. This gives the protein CSAREGNYGYTF.

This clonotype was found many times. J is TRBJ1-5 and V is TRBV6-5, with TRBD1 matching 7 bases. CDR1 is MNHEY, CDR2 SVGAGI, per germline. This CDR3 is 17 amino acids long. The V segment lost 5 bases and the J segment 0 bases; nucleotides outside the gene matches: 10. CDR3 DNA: TGTGCCAGCAGTCCACGACAGGGACTCTATAGCAATCAGCCCCAGCATTTT. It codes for CASSPRQGLYSNQPQHF.

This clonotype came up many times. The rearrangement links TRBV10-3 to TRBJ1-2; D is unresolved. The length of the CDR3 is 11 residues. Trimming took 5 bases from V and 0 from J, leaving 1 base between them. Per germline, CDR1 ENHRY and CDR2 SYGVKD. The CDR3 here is CAISPNYGYTF. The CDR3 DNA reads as TGTGCCATCAGTCCTAACTATGGCTACACCTTC.

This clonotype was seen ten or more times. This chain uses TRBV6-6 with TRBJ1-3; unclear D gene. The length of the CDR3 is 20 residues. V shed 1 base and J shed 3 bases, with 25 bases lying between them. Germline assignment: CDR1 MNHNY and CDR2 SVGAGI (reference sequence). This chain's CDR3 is CASSYLRGRLKVYFGNTIYF. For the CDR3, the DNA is TGTGCCAGCAGTTACTTAAGAGGGAGATTAAAGGTCTATTTTGGAAACACCATATATTTT.

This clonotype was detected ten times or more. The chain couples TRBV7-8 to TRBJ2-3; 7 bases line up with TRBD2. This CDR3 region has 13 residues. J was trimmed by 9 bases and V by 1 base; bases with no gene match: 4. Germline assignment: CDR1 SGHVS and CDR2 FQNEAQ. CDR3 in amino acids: CASSLGRSGTQYF. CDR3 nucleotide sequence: TGTGCCAGCAGCTTAGGACGTAGCGGGACGCAGTATTTT.

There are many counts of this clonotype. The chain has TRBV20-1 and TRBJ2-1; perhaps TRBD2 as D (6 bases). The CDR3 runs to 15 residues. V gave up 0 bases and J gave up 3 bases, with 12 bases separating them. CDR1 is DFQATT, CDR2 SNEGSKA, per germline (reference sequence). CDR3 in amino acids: CSARDWRGDYNEQFF. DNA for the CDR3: TGCAGTGCTAGAGATTGGCGGGGAGACTACAATGAGCAGTTCTTC.

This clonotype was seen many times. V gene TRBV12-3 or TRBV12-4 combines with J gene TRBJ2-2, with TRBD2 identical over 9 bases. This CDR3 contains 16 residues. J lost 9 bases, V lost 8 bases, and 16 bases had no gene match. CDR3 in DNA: TGTGCCAGCGGATCCTCAGGGACTAGCCCATCCCGGGAGCTGTTTTTT. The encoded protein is CASGSSGTSPSRELFF.